What follows are 11 T cell receptor beta chains derived from one specimen sequenced in a study of cytomegalovirus exposure and HLA in healthy donors. Primers included in the PCR were 60 Vbeta and 13 Jbeta primers. Profiling relied on immunoSEQ multiplex PCR, and the TCRdb table lists in-frame clones only, not all of them. The repertoire includes roughly 140,000 clones, about 86% of them detected once, and around 4.5% sits in the top ten. Sample: PBMCs. All receptors derive from a man aged 35-49 years in good health and CMV-seropositive.

This clone has a single count. The chain joins TRBV29-1 to TRBJ2-1, with TRBD2 identical over 13 bases. The germline V gene encodes CDR1 SQVTM and CDR2 ANQGSEA. V gave up 7 bases and J gave up 8 bases; unmatched junction bases: 5. CDR3 size: 13 residues. The CDR3 reads CSGTGTSGDEQFF. DNA for the CDR3: TGCAGCGGAACCGGGACTAGCGGGGATGAGCAGTTCTTC.

In its sample, this clone was seen a few times. The chain carries TRBV5-1 and TRBJ1-2; the D is unclear. This CDR3 has 13 residues. V lost 2 bases to trimming and J lost 4 bases, with 9 bases between them. Germline-derived CDR1 and CDR2 are SGHRS and YFSETQ. The CDR3 reads CASSLEVFYGYTF. The DNA for the CDR3 is TGCGCCAGCAGCTTAGAGGTCTTCTATGGCTACACCTTC.

The J gene is TRBJ2-7, the V gene TRBV6-1; 7 positions agree with TRBD1. The junction had 10 bases not matched to a gene; V was cut back by 7 bases and J by 1 base. CDR3 length equals 15 residues. The germline CDR1 and CDR2 sequences are MNHNS and SASEGT. The CDR3 region has the DNA TGTGCCAGCAAAACCAACAGGGGCCTTTCCTACGAGCAGTACTTC. As protein: CASKTNRGLSYEQYF.

The chain couples TRBV4-3 to TRBJ1-2; D gene ambiguous. The CDR3 sequence is 15 residues long. Trimming removed 0 bases from V and 2 bases from J, with 10 bases in between. Germline V gives CDR1 LGHNA, CDR2 YSLEER. The CDR3 spells CASSQEAGRNYGYTF. Written as DNA, the CDR3 is TGCGCCAGCAGCCAAGAGGCAGGAAGAAACTATGGCTACACCTTC.

The chain couples TRBV10-3 to TRBJ1-1; no clear D. V was clipped by 4 bases and J by 3 bases, with 9 bases between them. The CDR3 totals 13 residues. Looked up from germline, CDR1 is ENHRY and CDR2 is SYGVKD. The CDR3 protein is CAISGGPDTEAFF. The CDR3 DNA is TGTGCCATCAGTGGTGGCCCTGACACTGAAGCTTTCTTT.

This chain connects TRBV5-1 to TRBJ1-1; D not resolved. V was trimmed by 1 base and J by 5 bases, leaving 9 bases between them. This CDR3 is built from 13 residues. Germline V gene lookup returns CDR1 SGHRS and CDR2 YFSETQ. CDR3 sequence: CASSLMPGTEAFF. DNA of the CDR3: TGCGCCAGCAGCTTGATGCCCGGGACTGAAGCTTTCTTT.

CDR3 loop: CASSPRDNTQYF. CDR3 in DNA: TGTGCCAGCAGCCCCCGGGACAATACGCAGTATTTT. This chain uses TRBV7-9 with TRBJ2-3; maybe TRBD1 (6 bases). The CDR3 has 12 amino acids. From germline, CDR1 is SEHNR and CDR2 FQNEAQ (reference sequence). Trimming cost V 5 bases and J 7 bases, with 10 bases left between them.

V is TRBV11-2 and J is TRBJ1-2; D uncertain. This CDR3 spans 16 amino acids. The V gene lost 1 base and the J gene lost 0 bases, with 12 bases spanning the gap. CDR1 SGHAT and CDR2 FQNNGV come from the germline V gene. Here the CDR3 DNA reads TGTGCCAGCAGCTTAGCCGCTAAACCTACTAACTATGGCTACACCTTC. Translated: CASSLAAKPTNYGYTF.

The V gene is TRBV5-4, the J gene TRBJ2-3; 7 positions agree with TRBD2. The CDR3 spans 16 residues. Germline trimming cut 3 bases from V and 0 bases from J; bases unmatched to any gene: 7. Per the germline V gene, CDR1 is SGHNT and CDR2 is YYREEE (reference sequence). CDR3 loop: CASSSTSSYSTDTQYF. DNA for the CDR3: TGTGCCAGCAGCTCGACTAGCTCCTACAGCACAGATACGCAGTATTTT.

This clone was counted between two and nine times. The chain links TRBV7-6 to TRBJ2-7, with D possibly being TRBD2 (6 bases). Trimming took 0 bases from V and 6 from J, leaving 15 bases between them. The CDR3 extends over 15 amino acids. CDR1 and CDR2 (germline): SGHVS, FNYEAQ. The CDR3 protein is CASSLAPGDGREQYF. CDR3 coding DNA: TGTGCCAGCAGCTTAGCCCCGGGGGACGGACGCGAGCAGTACTTC. Drawing the rest from reference TRBV7-6 and TRBJ2-7, the complete variable domain is GAGVSQSPRYKVTKRGQDVALRCDPISGHVSLYWYRQALGQGPEFLTYFNYEAQQDKSGLPNDRFSAERPEGSISTLTIQRTEQRDSAMYRCASSLAPGDGREQYFGPGTRLTVT.

The genes are TRBV29-1 and TRBJ1-1; no clear D gene. This CDR3 is built from 13 residues. V was trimmed by 4 bases and J by 1 base, leaving 10 bases between them. CDR1 and CDR2 (germline): SQVTM, ANQGSEA. The CDR3 spells CSVGRDRNTEAFF. The CDR3 region has the DNA TGCAGCGTTGGACGGGATAGGAACACTGAAGCTTTCTTT.